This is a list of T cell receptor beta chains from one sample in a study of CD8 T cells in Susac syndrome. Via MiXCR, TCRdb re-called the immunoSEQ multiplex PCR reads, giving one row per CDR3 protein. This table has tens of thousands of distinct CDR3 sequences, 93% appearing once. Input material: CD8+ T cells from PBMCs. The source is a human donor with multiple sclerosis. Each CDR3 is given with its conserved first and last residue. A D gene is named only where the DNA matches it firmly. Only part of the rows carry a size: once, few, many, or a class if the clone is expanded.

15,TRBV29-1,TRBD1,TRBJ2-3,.,CSVVIPQGATDTQYF,TGCAGCGTTGTTATCCCCCAGGGGGCCACAGATACGCAGTATTTT
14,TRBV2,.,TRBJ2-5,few,CASIPQLARETQYF,TGTGCCAGCATTCCACAGTTGGCGCGAGAGACCCAGTACTTC
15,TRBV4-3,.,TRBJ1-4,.,CASSQDGTDNEKLFF,TGCGCCAGCAGCCAAGATGGGACGGATAATGAAAAACTGTTTTTT
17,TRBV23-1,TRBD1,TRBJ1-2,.,CASSQPGQGTLGDGYTF,TGCGCCAGCAGTCAACCGGGACAGGGGACCCTCGGGGATGGCTACACCTTC
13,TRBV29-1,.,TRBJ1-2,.,CSVVGGENYGYTF,TGCAGCGTTGTCGGCGGGGAGAACTATGGCTACACCTTC
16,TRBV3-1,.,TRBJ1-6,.,CASSQEPAGYNSPLHF,TGTGCCAGCAGCCAAGAGCCCGCCGGATACAATTCACCCCTCCACTTT
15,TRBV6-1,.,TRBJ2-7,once,CASSGFYREPYEQYF,TGTGCCAGCAGTGGATTTTATAGGGAACCCTACGAGCAGTACTTC
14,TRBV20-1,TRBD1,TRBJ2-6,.,CSARDSSGANVLTF,TGCAGTGCTCGGGACAGCTCTGGGGCCAACGTCCTGACTTTC
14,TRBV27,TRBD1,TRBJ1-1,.,CASSLRDRGPGTFF,TGTGCCAGCAGTCTTCGGGACAGGGGGCCTGGGACTTTCTTT
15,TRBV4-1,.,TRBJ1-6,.,CASSQDSVGDSPLHF,TGCGCCAGCAGCCAAGACTCGGTGGGTGACTCACCCCTCCACTTT
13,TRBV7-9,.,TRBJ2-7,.,CASSYPGPYEQYF,TGTGCCAGCAGCTACCCGGGCCCCTACGAGCAGTACTTC
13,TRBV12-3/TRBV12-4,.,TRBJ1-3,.,CATDEAGGNTIYF,TGTGCCACCGACGAGGCTGGGGGAAACACCATATATTTT
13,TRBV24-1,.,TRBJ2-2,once,CATSETNTGELFF,TGTGCCACCAGTGAGACGAACACCGGGGAGCTGTTTTTT
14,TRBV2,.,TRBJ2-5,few,CASSEEGNGETQYF,TGTGCCAGCAGTGAAGAGGGCAACGGGGAGACCCAGTACTTC